Listed below are T cell receptor beta chains from one sample, sequenced in a study of vaccination effects on CD4 cells after COVID-19. TCRdb's copy holds only in-frame clones and misses some; the assay was immunoSEQ multiplex PCR. Of 65,000 to 95,000 clones listed, around four fifths are singletons. Their antigens are not known. Sequenced material: CD4+ T cells from PBMCs cultured with HCoV-OC43 spike peptides, taken after COVID-19 vaccination. Source of these receptors: a human donor who received a COVID-19 vaccine. Each CDR3 is given with its conserved first and last residue. A D gene is named only where the DNA matches it firmly. Size is omitted from some rows. Given values are once, few, many or a class for expanded clones.

j_call,d_call,v_call,clone_size,cdr3_length,cdr3_aa,cdr3_nt
TRBJ2-5,TRBD1,TRBV2,.,14,CASRRDRGGETQYF,TGTGCCAGTCGAAGGGACAGGGGTGGTGAGACCCAGTACTTC
TRBJ2-3,.,TRBV3-1/TRBV3-2,.,12,CASSGGLNTQYF,TGTGCCAGCAGTGGGGGACTCAATACGCAGTATTTT
TRBJ1-4,.,TRBV5-1,.,15,CASSPGWGPNEKLFF,TGCGCCAGCAGCCCTGGCTGGGGGCCGAATGAAAAACTGTTTTTT
TRBJ1-1,.,TRBV2,.,14,CASSAAGRWTEAFF,TGTGCCAGCAGCGCCGCGGGGCGGTGGACTGAAGCTTTCTTT
TRBJ1-4,.,TRBV29-1,.,13,CSVGEPTNEKLFF,TGCAGCGTTGGGGAACCAACTAATGAAAAACTGTTTTTT
TRBJ2-5,TRBD2,TRBV2,.,15,CASRGTSGPGETQYF,TGTGCCAGCAGGGGGACTAGCGGTCCTGGGGAGACCCAGTACTTC
TRBJ2-1,.,TRBV7-2,.,13,CASSLDSYNEQFF,TGTGCCAGCAGCCTTGACAGCTACAATGAGCAGTTCTTC
TRBJ2-5,.,TRBV5-1,once,14,CASSLATGQETQYF,TGCGCCAGCAGCTTGGCCACCGGGCAAGAGACCCAGTACTTC
TRBJ2-2,TRBD1,TRBV27,.,15,CASTFDRVGTGELFF,TGTGCCAGCACCTTCGACAGGGTGGGCACCGGGGAGCTGTTTTTT
TRBJ1-1,.,TRBV7-2,.,11,CASSLIMTAFF,TGTGCCAGCAGCTTAATCATGACAGCTTTCTTT
TRBJ1-1,.,TRBV7-9,.,13,CASSLLTDTEAFF,TGTGCCAGCAGCTTATTAACAGACACTGAAGCTTTCTTT
TRBJ1-4,TRBD1,TRBV7-9,.,17,CASSLKVGTGDNEKLFF,TGTGCCAGCAGCTTAAAAGTTGGGACAGGAGATAATGAAAAACTGTTTTTT
TRBJ1-2,.,TRBV6-6,.,11,CASAQSYGYTF,TGTGCCAGCGCCCAAAGCTATGGCTACACCTTC
TRBJ1-1,.,TRBV6-5,.,14,CASRLHWGETEAFF,TGTGCCAGCAGATTACATTGGGGGGAGACTGAAGCTTTCTTT
TRBJ2-5,TRBD1,TRBV6-5,few,15,CASSPGQGDLETQYF,TGTGCCAGCAGTCCGGGACAGGGTGATTTAGAGACCCAGTACTTC
TRBJ1-1,TRBD1,TRBV30,.,13,CARDRGRNTEAFF,TGTGCCCGTGACAGGGGGCGCAACACTGAAGCTTTCTTT
TRBJ2-2,.,TRBV28,once,14,CASNSLRNTGELFF,TGTGCCAGCAACTCCCTTAGGAACACCGGGGAGCTGTTTTTT
TRBJ1-1,.,TRBV6-1,.,15,CASSEAGVGGLSAFF,TGTGCCAGCAGTGAAGCTGGGGTGGGGGGCCTTTCAGCTTTCTTT
TRBJ1-1,TRBD1,TRBV6-5,.,14,CASRRRDRDTEAFF,TGTGCCAGCAGGAGACGGGACAGGGACACTGAAGCTTTCTTT
TRBJ2-5,TRBD2,TRBV5-1,.,16,CASSTYTSVTSETQYF,TGCGCCAGCTCCACCTATACTAGCGTGACTTCGGAGACCCAGTACTTC
TRBJ1-5,TRBD1,TRBV5-4,.,15,CASSRTGDLNQPQHF,TGTGCCAGCAGTAGGACAGGCGACCTCAATCAGCCCCAGCATTTT
TRBJ2-2,TRBD1,TRBV6-1,.,15,CASTPGTGGTGELFF,TGTGCCAGCACCCCTGGGACAGGGGGGACCGGGGAGCTGTTTTTT
TRBJ1-5,.,TRBV19,.,16,CASSIFMAGGNQPQHF,TGTGCCAGTAGTATCTTTATGGCAGGGGGCAATCAGCCCCAGCATTTT
TRBJ1-6,.,TRBV6-2/TRBV6-3,.,15,CASSRTDGDNSPLHF,TGTGCCAGCAGCCGAACTGACGGTGATAATTCACCCCTCCACTTT
TRBJ1-3,.,TRBV5-1,.,15,CASSLGFGTGNTIYF,TGCGCCAGCAGCTTGGGTTTCGGGACTGGAAACACCATATATTTT
TRBJ2-2,TRBD1,TRBV7-9,.,16,CASSLGQGANTGELFF,TGTGCCAGCAGCTTAGGACAGGGGGCGAACACCGGGGAGCTGTTTTTT
TRBJ1-1,.,TRBV24-1,.,13,CATSTEVNTEAFF,TGTGCCACCAGTACGGAGGTGAACACTGAAGCTTTCTTT
TRBJ2-2,TRBD2,TRBV9,few,14,CASSAGTMPGELFF,TGTGCCAGCAGTGCCGGGACTATGCCCGGGGAGCTGTTTTTT
TRBJ1-2,.,TRBV6-5,once,13,CASRYRSDSRSTF,TGTGCCAGCAGGTACCGGTCGGACAGTCGTTCCACCTTC
TRBJ2-5,.,TRBV4-3,.,14,CASSQSGHGETQYF,TGCGCCAGCAGCCAGTCGGGACATGGAGAGACCCAGTACTTC
TRBJ2-3,TRBD1,TRBV7-3,.,15,CASSPNGQGADTQYF,TGTGCCAGCAGCCCTAACGGACAGGGGGCGGATACGCAGTATTTT
TRBJ2-5,.,TRBV24-1,.,16,CATSDVGIQGGETQYF,TGTGCCACCAGTGACGTGGGGATTCAGGGAGGAGAGACCCAGTACTTC
TRBJ2-3,.,TRBV27,.,13,CASTKRGTDTQYF,TGTGCCAGCACCAAGAGGGGGACAGATACGCAGTATTTT
TRBJ1-2,TRBD1,TRBV5-1,once,16,CASSLIPGTGGLVETF,TGCGCCAGCAGCCTAATCCCCGGGACAGGGGGCCTCGTGGAGACCTTC
TRBJ2-2,TRBD1,TRBV19,.,14,CASRSQGAIGELFF,TGTGCCAGTAGGAGCCAGGGGGCAATCGGGGAGCTGTTTTTT
TRBJ1-1,.,TRBV6-6,.,15,CASSRSQGSGTEAFF,TGTGCCAGCAGTAGATCTCAGGGTAGCGGGACTGAAGCTTTCTTT